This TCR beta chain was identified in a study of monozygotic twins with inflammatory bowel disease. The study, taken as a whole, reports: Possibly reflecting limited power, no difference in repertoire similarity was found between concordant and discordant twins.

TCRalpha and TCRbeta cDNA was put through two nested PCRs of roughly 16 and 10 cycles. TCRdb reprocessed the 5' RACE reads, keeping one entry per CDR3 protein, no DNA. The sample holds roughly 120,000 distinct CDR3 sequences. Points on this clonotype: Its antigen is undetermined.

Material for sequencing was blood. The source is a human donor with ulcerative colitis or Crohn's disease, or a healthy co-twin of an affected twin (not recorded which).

This chain's CDR3 is CASSPLGRKSSGANVLTF. V gene TRBV18 combines with J gene TRBJ2-6. The germline gives CDR1 KGHSH, CDR2 LQKENI. The CDR3 covers 18 residues.